The clone carrying this T cell receptor beta chain was observed at least ten times. Its antigen is not known. TCRdb ran MiXCR on the 5' RACE reads and lists one entry per CDR3 protein. The sample records roughly 280,000 distinct CDR3 sequences, 15% to 20% being singletons. The germline V and J ends were trimmed by 5 bases and 0 bases, with 14 bases remaining between them. The CDR3 totals 16 residues. Germline values: CDR1 SGHAT, CDR2 FQNNGV. This sample is part of a study of T-cell memory formation after mild COVID-19. Study outcomes and limitations: Clones from the second wave (peaking day 37) had unconfirmed SARS-CoV-2 specificity. Balance between CD4 and CD8 was seen in clones contracting day 15 to 85, and a CD4+ lean was seen in later expanders.

The sample taken for sequencing was PBMCs or a T cell subset sorted from them (not recorded which). V usage is TRBV11-2 and J usage is TRBJ1-5; D is undetermined. This sequence was found in a man younger than 35 who had mild COVID-19 (a few samples of this study predate the infection). Cell type and time point are not known. The CDR3: CASSPHRQYSNQPQHF. The CDR3 bases are TGTGCCAGCAGCCCCCATAGGCAATATAGCAATCAGCCCCAGCATTTT.